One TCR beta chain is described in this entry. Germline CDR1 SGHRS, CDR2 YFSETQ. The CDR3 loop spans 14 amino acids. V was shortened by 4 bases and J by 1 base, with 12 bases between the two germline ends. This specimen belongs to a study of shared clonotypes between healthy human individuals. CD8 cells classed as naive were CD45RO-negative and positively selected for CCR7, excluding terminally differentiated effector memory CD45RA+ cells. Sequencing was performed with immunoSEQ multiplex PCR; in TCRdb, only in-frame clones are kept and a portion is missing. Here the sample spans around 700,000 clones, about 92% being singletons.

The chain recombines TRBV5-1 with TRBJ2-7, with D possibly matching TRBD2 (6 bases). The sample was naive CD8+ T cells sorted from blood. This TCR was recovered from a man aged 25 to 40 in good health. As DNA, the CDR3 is TGCGCCAGCAGCGGGGGGAGCGGGTCCTACGAGCAGTACTTC. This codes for CASSGGSGSYEQYF.